A selection of T cell receptor beta chains follows, all from one sample in a study of T cells in localized non-small cell lung cancer. Libraries were prepared by immunoSEQ multiplex PCR; TCRdb keeps only in-frame clonotypes and omits some of them. The sample has roughly 3,000 clones; about 26% are singletons. The sequenced sample was normal lung tissue next to the tumor, obtained before any cancer treatment. The source is a woman aged 35-75 years with stage I lung adenocarcinoma. CDR3s include the opening cysteine and the closing phenylalanine or tryptophan. Fields, in order: CDR3 protein, CDR3 DNA, J gene, V gene, D gene, clone size. A D gene is named only where the DNA matches it firmly. Some rows mark clone size as missing; the rest say once, few, many or name a class of expanded clone.

CASSLAHRADGYTF	TGCGCCAGCAGCTTAGCCCACAGGGCAGATGGCTACACCTTC	TRBJ1-2	TRBV5-1	-	-
CASTQGGAGANVLTF	TGTGCCAGCACCCAGGGGGGGGCGGGGGCCAACGTCCTGACTTTC	TRBJ2-6	TRBV28	-	few
CASSQWEGSKNIQYF	TGTGCCAGCAGCCAATGGGAGGGGTCCAAAAACATTCAGTACTTC	TRBJ2-4	TRBV16	TRBD2	-
CASSYSIWGLETDTQYF	TGTGCCAGCAGTTACTCGATATGGGGACTAGAGACAGATACGCAGTATTTT	TRBJ2-3	TRBV6-8	TRBD2	-
CASSFGTGANTEAFF	TGTGCCAGCAGCTTCGGGACAGGAGCTAACACTGAAGCTTTCTTT	TRBJ1-1	TRBV11-3	TRBD1	few
CSVDVTGNYGYTF	TGCAGCGTTGATGTTACAGGGAACTATGGCTACACCTTC	TRBJ1-2	TRBV29-1	-	few
CASSQTGTSGGNEQFF	TGCGCCAGCAGCCAAACCGGGACTAGCGGGGGGAATGAGCAGTTCTTC	TRBJ2-1	TRBV5-1	TRBD2	-
CASSLGRGRMGNQPQHF	TGTGCCAGCAGCTTAGGTAGGGGGAGGATGGGCAATCAGCCCCAGCATTTT	TRBJ1-5	TRBV11-3	-	few
CASSSRFEVPQETQYF	TGTGCCAGCAGCTCCAGATTTGAGGTTCCCCAAGAGACCCAGTACTTC	TRBJ2-5	TRBV7-5	-	few
CASRGAGVFTDTQYF	TGCGCCAGCCGCGGGGCAGGGGTTTTCACAGATACGCAGTATTTT	TRBJ2-3	TRBV5-1	-	-
CASSSQLGSGYTF	TGTGCCAGTAGTAGTCAGCTCGGGAGTGGCTACACCTTC	TRBJ1-2	TRBV19	-	few
CASSLGQLNSPLHF	TGTGCCAGCAGCTTAGGACAGCTTAATTCACCCCTCCACTTT	TRBJ1-6	TRBV11-3	-	-
CASSETGLAAYEQYF	TGCGCCAGCAGCGAAACGGGACTAGCGGCCTACGAGCAGTACTTC	TRBJ2-7	TRBV5-1	TRBD2	-
CASSYSLKSSYEQYF	TGTGCCAGCAGTTACTCGCTCAAGAGCTCCTACGAGCAGTACTTC	TRBJ2-7	TRBV6-8	-	medium-sized
CAISPDGGYEQYF	TGTGCCATCAGCCCGGACGGGGGATACGAGCAGTACTTC	TRBJ2-7	TRBV6-8	-	medium-sized
CASSLKEASGRKSGELFF	TGTGCCAGCTCACTAAAGGAGGCTAGCGGGAGAAAATCCGGGGAGCTGTTTTTT	TRBJ2-2	TRBV18	TRBD2	-
CAYVPGTEYEQYF	TGTGCCTACGTCCCCGGGACAGAATACGAGCAGTACTTC	TRBJ2-7	TRBV30	TRBD1	few
CATRQIAGDIQYF	TGTGCCACTCGACAGATCGCTGGAGACATTCAGTACTTC	TRBJ2-4	TRBV10-3	-	-
CATSRDSGPRGETQYF	TGTGCCACCAGCAGAGACTCGGGACCCCGGGGGGAGACCCAGTACTTC	TRBJ2-5	TRBV15	-	-
CASSERGPNYGYTF	TGTGCCAGCAGTGAACGGGGACCTAACTATGGCTACACCTTC	TRBJ1-2	TRBV2	-	medium-sized
CASSLDSVRNEQFF	TGTGCCAGTAGTTTAGACTCGGTTAGAAATGAGCAGTTCTTC	TRBJ2-1	TRBV19	-	-
CASCFGFENSNQPQHF	TGTGCCAGCTGCTTCGGGTTCGAGAACAGCAATCAGCCCCAGCATTTT	TRBJ1-5	TRBV6-8	-	few
CASRSGQGEKLFF	TGTGCCAGCAGGTCAGGGCAGGGTGAAAAACTGTTTTTT	TRBJ1-4	TRBV28	-	few
CAWTAANTGELFF	TGTGCCTGGACCGCAGCGAACACCGGGGAGCTGTTTTTT	TRBJ2-2	TRBV30	-	few
CASSEEWGGYSNQPQHF	TGTGCCAGCAGTGAAGAATGGGGGGGCTATAGCAATCAGCCCCAGCATTTT	TRBJ1-5	TRBV6-1	-	medium-sized
CASSPDERSYEQYF	TGTGCCAGCAGCCCAGATGAGAGGTCCTACGAGCAGTACTTC	TRBJ2-7	TRBV11-3	-	-
CASSPQGAPEAFF	TGTGCCAGCTCCCCACAGGGGGCCCCTGAAGCTTTCTTT	TRBJ1-1	TRBV18	TRBD1	once
CASTPGWLSGNTIYF	TGTGCCAGCACCCCAGGGTGGCTGTCTGGAAACACCATATATTTT	TRBJ1-3	TRBV28	-	-
CASSLPSGRGELFF	TGTGCCAGCAGCCTACCTTCCGGGCGCGGGGAGCTGTTTTTT	TRBJ2-2	TRBV28	-	-
CASSYRGTGKYNEQFF	TGTGCCAGCAGTTACAGGGGGACAGGTAAGTACAATGAGCAGTTCTTC	TRBJ2-1	TRBV6-8	TRBD1	few
CASIASGQETQYF	TGTGCCAGTATCGCTAGCGGACAAGAGACCCAGTACTTC	TRBJ2-5	TRBV19	TRBD2	few
CASSSGLAGVNEQFF	TGTGCCAGCAGCTCCGGACTAGCGGGGGTCAATGAGCAGTTCTTC	TRBJ2-1	TRBV11-3	TRBD2	few
CASSLVLAGEHNEQFF	TGTGCCAGCAGCTTAGTCCTAGCGGGAGAGCACAATGAGCAGTTCTTC	TRBJ2-1	TRBV11-3	TRBD2	few
CAISVAGGPGETQYF	TGTGCCATCAGCGTAGCGGGAGGGCCGGGGGAGACCCAGTACTTC	TRBJ2-5	TRBV6-8	TRBD2	hyperexpanded
CASSTGNSYEQYF	TGTGCCAGTAGCACGGGAAATTCCTACGAGCAGTACTTC	TRBJ2-7	TRBV19	-	few
CASSQQTGNWGRRDEQYF	TGTGCCAGTAGTCAACAGACGGGGAACTGGGGGCGCCGTGACGAGCAGTACTTC	TRBJ2-7	TRBV19	-	few
CATSRARTGQRYNEQFF	TGTGCCACCAGCAGAGCAAGGACAGGGCAAAGGTACAATGAGCAGTTCTTC	TRBJ2-1	TRBV15	TRBD1	few
CASSTRTTAYGYTF	TGTGCCAGTAGTACCCGGACGACAGCCTATGGCTACACCTTC	TRBJ1-2	TRBV19	-	-
CASSQAPGEPQHF	TGCGCCAGCAGCCAAGCACCGGGTGAGCCCCAGCATTTT	TRBJ1-5	TRBV4-1	-	few
CASSSGANVLTF	TGTGCCAGCAGCTCTGGGGCCAACGTCCTGACTTTC	TRBJ2-6	TRBV9	-	-
CASAKDGNQPQHF	TGCGCCAGCGCTAAGGACGGGAATCAGCCCCAGCATTTT	TRBJ1-5	TRBV10-1	-	-
CASSRAGIYSSYEQYF	TGTGCCAGTTCCCGGGCCGGGATATACAGCTCCTACGAGCAGTACTTC	TRBJ2-7	TRBV19	-	-